This passage covers 21 T cell receptor beta chains from one sample sequenced in a study of T cell responses to AZD1222 COVID-19 vaccine. Some clones are missing from TCRdb's copy, which holds only in-frame ones; the method was immunoSEQ multiplex PCR. The data show 110,000 or so clones, over 75% seen once. Sequences were derived from peripheral blood, sampled 28 days after the second AZD1222 dose. The receptors were gathered from an adult who received the AZD1222 COVID-19 vaccine.

The rearrangement joins TRBV6-1 to TRBJ1-6, with D hard to call. CDR1 is MNHNS and CDR2 is SASEGT in the germline V gene. This CDR3 contains 13 residues. With 2 bases removed from V and 10 bases from J, the gap between germline ends came to 9 bases. Here the CDR3 DNA reads TGTGCCAGCAGTGAATTGGGCGGCTCACCCCTCCACTTT. Translation gives CASSELGGSPLHF.

This chain links TRBV12-3 or TRBV12-4 with TRBJ2-1, with unresolved D. V lost 2 bases to trimming and J lost 4 bases, with 6 bases between them. The CDR3 spans 13 residues. The DNA of the CDR3 is TGTGCCAGCAGTTTATTGGGGTACAATGAGCAGTTCTTC. As protein: CASSLLGYNEQFF.

The chain is built from TRBV9 and TRBJ2-2; no definite D call. Trimming pared 2 bases from V and 0 bases from J, leaving 11 bases between. This CDR3 spans 16 amino acids. Germline assignment: CDR1 SGDLS and CDR2 YYNGEE. CDR3 sequence reads: CASSVLARSNTGELFF. CDR3 bases: TGTGCCAGCAGCGTTCTGGCAAGATCGAACACCGGGGAGCTGTTTTTT.

A few counts support this clone. The chain joins TRBV2 to TRBJ1-6; D possibly corresponds to TRBD1 (6 bases). Looked up from germline, CDR1 is SNHLY and CDR2 is FYNNEI. The CDR3 is 13 amino acids. Deletions cut 8 bases from V and 9 bases from J, with 14 bases between. Here the CDR3 reads CASVGGAGSPLHF. The CDR3 bases are TGTGCCAGCGTCGGGGGCGCAGGTTCACCCCTCCACTTT.

This chain uses TRBV28 with TRBJ1-6, with D hard to call. CDR3 size: 14 residues. The germline gives CDR1 MDHEN, CDR2 SYDVKM. Trimming pared 3 bases from V and 11 bases from J, leaving 14 bases between. The CDR3 sequence: CASSFAGNRTPLHF. As DNA, the CDR3 is TGTGCCAGCAGTTTTGCGGGTAATAGGACACCCCTCCACTTT.

The chain couples TRBV6-5 to TRBJ2-1; D possibly matches TRBD1 or TRBD2 (7 bases each). Trimming pared 8 bases from V and 1 base from J, leaving 12 bases between. The CDR3 contains 14 residues. Germline lookup yields CDR1 MNHEY and CDR2 SVGAGI. CDR3 region: CASGRGGSYNEQFF. CDR3 nucleotide sequence: TGTGCCAGCGGCAGGGGGGGGTCCTACAATGAGCAGTTCTTC.

This clone was found a few times. The gene calls are TRBV15 and TRBJ2-7; tentative D call: TRBD1 (5 bases). Per germline, CDR1 LNHNV and CDR2 YYDKDF (reference sequence). Trimming cost V 2 bases and J 7 bases, with 9 bases left between them. The CDR3 length is 12 residues. The CDR3 reads CATSRPRGEQYF. For the CDR3, the DNA is TGTGCCACCAGCAGACCTAGGGGAGAGCAGTACTTC.

The chain combines TRBV7-8 with TRBJ1-5; D is ambiguous. Trimming removed 6 bases at V and 5 bases at J, with 11 bases between. CDR3 length: 13 amino acids. In germline, CDR1 is SGHVS, CDR2 FQNEAQ. The CDR3 DNA reads as TGTGCCAGCAGTTTCGATGTAGATCAGCCCCAGCATTTT. Encoded protein: CASSFDVDQPQHF.

This chain connects TRBV7-9 to TRBJ2-3; tentative D call: TRBD2 (7 bases). CDR1 and CDR2 from the germline V gene are SEHNR and FQNEAQ (reference sequence). The CDR3 has 15 amino acids. Trimming left V 11 bases short and J 2 bases short, with 20 bases between. The CDR3 bases are TGTGCCTGCGACCCGAGCGGGACAAACACAGATACGCAGTATTTT. Translation gives CACDPSGTNTDTQYF.

The rearrangement links TRBV27 to TRBJ1-2; TRBD1 matches at 7 bases. V shed 0 bases and J 2 bases; nucleotides not matched to a gene: 6. Per germline, CDR1 MNHEY and CDR2 SMNVEV (reference sequence). CDR3 length equals 16 residues. CDR3 loop: CASSLSAQGVNYGYTF. For the CDR3, the DNA is TGTGCCAGCAGTTTATCGGCGCAGGGGGTCAACTATGGCTACACCTTC.

The rearrangement uses TRBV21-1 and TRBJ2-7; the DNA was not used to check the table's D call, TRBD2. TRBV21-1 is a known pseudogene. This CDR3 spans 14 amino acids. The CDR3 DNA is TGTGCCACCCCCCTGTCGGGAGGGTCCTACGAGCAGTACTTC. Translation: CATPLSGGSYEQYF.

The chain is built from TRBV19 and TRBJ1-3, with 11 positions matching TRBD1. V shed 6 bases, J shed 2 bases, and the junction held 6 bases outside the gene matches. The germline gives CDR1 LNHDA, CDR2 SQIVND (reference sequence). This CDR3 has 16 residues. For the CDR3, the DNA is TGTGCCAGTAGCCGGACAGGGGGCGAGGCTGGAAACACCATATATTTT. It yields the protein CASSRTGGEAGNTIYF.

This clone was detected once. The V and J genes are TRBV28 and TRBJ1-6, with D possibly TRBD1 on 6 matching bases. Germline loops: CDR1 MDHEN, CDR2 SYDVKM. V was clipped by 8 bases and J by 7 bases, with 15 bases between them. The CDR3 is 14 residues long. CDR3 sequence reads: CASAVQGTNSPLHF. For the CDR3, the DNA is TGTGCCAGCGCCGTACAGGGCACCAATTCACCCCTCCACTTT.

The rearrangement links TRBV5-6 to TRBJ1-6; D ambiguous. Trimming cost V 4 bases and J 14 bases, with 25 bases left between them. The CDR3 consists of 16 residues. Germline V gives CDR1 SGHDT, CDR2 YYEEEE. The CDR3 DNA follows: TGTGCCAGCAGCCCCGAACAAGTGAGGACGGGCAAGACCCTCCACTTT. It translates to CASSPEQVRTGKTLHF.

The chain has TRBV9 and TRBJ2-7; D gene unclear. CDR1 is SGDLS, CDR2 YYNGEE, per germline. The CDR3 spans 14 residues. V was cut by 4 bases and J by 0 bases, with 11 bases left in between. Here the CDR3 reads CASSPTQTSYEQYF. Here the CDR3 DNA reads TGTGCCAGCAGCCCTACCCAGACCTCCTACGAGCAGTACTTC.

This clone was seen a single time. The chain combines TRBV4-3 with TRBJ1-3, with 10 bases aligning to TRBD1. Germline-derived CDR1 and CDR2 are LGHNA and YSLEER. This CDR3 has 20 residues. V was pared by 0 bases and J by 3 bases, with 14 bases of the junction left unmatched. CDR3 nucleotides: TGCGCCAGCAGCCAAGATTCTGCGGGGACAGGGGTCTTGGGTGGAAACACCATATATTTT. Its protein is CASSQDSAGTGVLGGNTIYF.

The J gene is TRBJ2-3, the V gene TRBV6-5, with D unresolved. This CDR3 has 12 residues. The germline V gene has CDR1 MNHEY and CDR2 SVGAGI. The ends were cut back, 7 bases at V and 2 bases at J, with 7 bases in the middle. This CDR3 is CASTQSTDTQYF. The CDR3 DNA reads TGTGCCAGCACCCAATCCACAGATACGCAGTATTTT.

This clone was observed a single time. The CDR3 protein is CASSSQGTGIYGYTF. CDR3 nucleotide sequence: TGTGCCAGTAGTTCCCAAGGGACAGGGATCTATGGCTACACCTTC. The rearrangement uses TRBV19 and TRBJ1-2, with 9 positions matching TRBD1. Germline CDR1 is LNHDA and CDR2 is SQIVND (reference sequence). Germline trimming cut 5 bases from V and 4 bases from J; bases unmatched to any gene: 8. This CDR3 region has 15 residues.

The CDR3 loop reads CASSLGNVRTQYF. CDR3 sequence (DNA): TGTGCCAGCAGCTTAGGAAACGTTCGTACGCAGTATTTT. The gene calls are TRBV7-9 and TRBJ2-3; D ambiguous. Trimming removed 1 base at V and 8 bases at J, with 10 bases between. This CDR3 spans 13 amino acids. Germline V CDR1 and CDR2: SEHNR, FQNEAQ (reference sequence).

The rearrangement links TRBV7-6 to TRBJ1-1; D is possibly TRBD1 (6 bases). Germline values: CDR1 SGHVS, CDR2 FNYEAQ. Trimming took 2 bases from V and 3 from J, leaving 13 bases between them. The CDR3 totals 15 residues. CDR3 DNA sequence: TGTGCCAGCAGCTTATTTCAGGGGCTGGACACTGAAGCTTTCTTT. Translation gives CASSLFQGLDTEAFF.

In its sample, this clone was seen once. The chain uses TRBV30 and TRBJ2-7, with a weak D call TRBD1 (5 bases). With 5 bases removed from V and 2 bases from J, the gap between germline ends came to 16 bases. Germline V gene data show CDR1 as GTSNPN and CDR2 as SVGIG (reference sequence). The CDR3 is 14 amino acids. In DNA, the CDR3 is TGTGCCTGGGGAGCCCCAGGGAAGCCCTACGAGCAGTACTTC. Amino acids: CAWGAPGKPYEQYF.